This TCR beta chain is from a study of beta chain features in type 1 diabetes (dated by TCRdb to 2016 to 2019). Background for the entire study: Mean age, gender distribution, total cell number and subset yield did not differ between patients and healthy donors. Whereas all 30 or so donors provided naive and central memory subsets, regulatory and stem cell-like memory subsets were isolated from just 8 patients and roughly eight healthy donors. The study compared the TCRB repertoires of sorted circulating CD4+ T cell subsets in recently diagnosed type 1 diabetes patients with those in matched healthy donors. A total of roughly 98,000,000 sorted cells were examined across all samples, and RNA yield correlated strongly with the number of cells per subset.

This clone was recorded a few times. The antigen it recognizes is unknown. The sample holds no much larger clone one base away, and base qualities are not on file. Each donor gave one peripheral blood draw, about 110 mL on average, collected into heparinised tubes. A BD FACSAria II and a panel including CD45RO, CCR7, CD25, CD127, CD95 and CD27 were used to sort naive, central memory, regulatory and stem cell-like memory CD4+ T cells. All sorted populations exceeded 95% purity. PBMCs were isolated right away by Lymphoprep density gradient centrifugation and were stained directly, without culture. So that batch effects would be minimized, each experiment stained and sorted samples in pairs, pairing one healthy donor with one patient. For this chain, trimming is 1 base at the V end and 6 bases at the J end, and the number of junction bases without a gene match is 11. Inclusive of the bounding cysteine and phenylalanine, the CDR3 is 16 residues long. The retained sequence is limited to the CDR3, 48 bases, with the frame set at the first base. As encoded in the germline V gene, CDR1 is SGHAT while CDR2 is FQNNGV.

Results the study describes overall, beyond this receptor: The naive, central memory and regulatory TCRB repertoires appeared to resemble one another more closely among patients than among healthy donors. Fewer insertions and more nucleotide deletions at VDJ recombination sites were observed in patients with type 1 diabetes, implying thymic rearrangement abnormalities. HLA sub-analyses involved small numbers of individuals, so any influence of HLA type on TCRB rearrangement remained unresolved. Shorter templates might be favored by PCR, yet because patient and control samples were amplified and corrected together, any such skew would affect both groups equally. Because cDNA was sequenced instead of genomic DNA, highly expressing activated cells could be over-represented, though the groups showed no difference in activation or CD3 levels. In all four CD4+ subsets, TCRB CDR3 length was moderately but significantly shorter in type 1 diabetes patients.

All of the isolated RNA was reverse transcribed with the High Capacity cDNA Reverse Transcription Kit, so expressed TCRB transcripts were sequenced. Naive, central memory and regulatory T cell samples underwent deep immunoSEQ sequencing, averaging approximately 3.5 million total reads per sample. Sorted cells were lysed in RLT buffer and RNA was extracted with DNase-treated RNeasy Micro or Mini kits, depending on cell number. To prevent cross-contamination, each cell subset was processed individually, whereas patient and healthy donor samples were processed jointly. The immunoSEQ multiplex PCR was used to amplify TCRB sequences from cDNA, yielding 87-bp fragments that span the CDR3 region. Amplicons were sequenced on the Illumina HiSeq platform. Per the original workflow: Synthetic template baselines were used to correct PCR bias computationally, reads within Hamming distance 2 were collapsed, and singletons that could not be merged were discarded. Reads were aligned against IMGT to assign V, D and J genes, CDR3 length and insertions or deletions at six rearrangement sites. Within each subset, clonotype counts were normalized to the number of sorted cells before true diversity and Gini coefficients were calculated with the tcR R package. Repertoire sharing was quantified using the overlap coefficient calculated on TCRB nucleotide sequences. The table comes from immuneACCESS by way of TCRdb, which keeps in-frame sequences with V and J called. Part of the clones is missing from these tables; in studies checked, under half for an unresolved V gene and the rest for unknown reasons. V, J and clone size are taken as reported in that table, and D and trimming were inferred from the DNA itself. Across this sample there are around 150,000 clones, with roughly 8.1% seen only once. The ten largest make up approximately 0.69% of the sample.

Sequencing was done on a sample of central memory CD4+ T cells from blood. The receptor was derived from a man in his late teens or twenties in good health. This chain is built from TRBV11-2 and TRBJ1-2; 7 nucleotides in the junction match TRBD1. The CDR3 is CASSLGGRQGGHGYTF. The nucleotide sequence is given as TGTGCCAGCAGCTTAGGAGGTCGACAGGGAGGTCATGGCTACACCTTC.